This is a list of T cell receptor beta chains from one sample in a study of human T cells and chemical hapten exposure. Via MiXCR, TCRdb re-called the RACE reads, giving one row per CDR3 protein. Of approximately 100,000 distinct CDR3 sequences in the sample, 9% to 9.5% were seen once. The material was whole blood, obtained in connection with sensitization to the hapten diphenylcyclopropenone (DPC). The receptors stem from a woman between 40 and 55 years old with alopecia areata. Some clones in this sample may be carry-over from other donors' samples. The CDR3 runs from the conserved cysteine through the conserved F or W. D genes are given only for firm matches. Size is omitted from some rows. Given values are once, few, many or a class for expanded clones.

V,D,J,size,CDR3,DNA
TRBV11-3,-,TRBJ2-5,many,CASSLAVQGVQYF,TGTGCCAGCAGCTTGGCTGTTCAGGGAGTCCAGTACTTC
TRBV7-8,-,TRBJ2-2,-,CASSLDRYTGELFF,TGTGCCAGCAGCTTGGACAGATATACCGGGGAGCTGTTTTTT
TRBV5-6,-,TRBJ1-6,few,CASSPGTSPLHF,TGTGCCAGCAGCCCGGGGACATCACCCCTCCACTTT
TRBV7-9,-,TRBJ1-1,many,CASSLDSGIEAFF,TGTGCCAGCAGCTTAGATTCGGGTATCGAAGCTTTCTTT
TRBV6-5,TRBD2,TRBJ2-3,-,CASSRGGFDTQYF,TGTGCCAGCAGTAGGGGAGGGTTTGATACGCAGTATTTT
TRBV30,-,TRBJ1-5,many,CAWSVGALTQHF,TGTGCCTGGAGTGTAGGGGCCCTCACCCAGCATTTT
TRBV4-1,-,TRBJ1-2,many,CASSQRGSYGYTF,TGCGCCAGCAGCCAAAGAGGCAGCTATGGCTACACCTTC
TRBV7-3,TRBD1,TRBJ2-3,few,CASSLQGTGAYTDTQYF,TGTGCCAGCAGCCTACAAGGGACAGGGGCTTACACAGATACGCAGTATTTT
TRBV6-5,-,TRBJ1-2,many,CASSYTVGVNGYTF,TGTGCCAGCAGTTACACGGTCGGGGTGAATGGCTACACCTTC
TRBV20-1,-,TRBJ2-2,-,CSAPPAGGHTGELFF,TGCAGTGCCCCGCCGGCCGGGGGACACACCGGGGAGCTGTTTTTT
TRBV5-1,-,TRBJ2-7,few,CASSSSGDWGYEQYF,TGCGCCAGCAGCTCTTCCGGAGACTGGGGATACGAGCAGTACTTC
TRBV28,TRBD2,TRBJ2-5,once,CASSPAGSPYQETQYF,TGTGCCAGCAGCCCAGCGGGGAGCCCTTACCAAGAGACCCAGTACTTC
TRBV7-2,-,TRBJ2-7,many,CASSWRDGSYEQYF,TGTGCCAGCAGCTGGCGGGACGGCTCCTACGAGCAGTACTTC
TRBV29-1,TRBD1,TRBJ1-6,few,CSPHPPGTGGVGLHF,TGCAGCCCGCACCCCCCCGGGACAGGGGGAGTAGGCCTCCACTTT
TRBV19,TRBD1,TRBJ1-4,many,CASSRQGAELFF,TGTGCCAGTAGCAGACAGGGGGCTGAACTGTTTTTT
TRBV7-3,-,TRBJ2-3,many,CASSLREEYF,TGTGCCAGCAGCTTAAGGGAGGAGTATTTT
TRBV7-6,-,TRBJ2-3,-,CASRPGRGATDTQYF,TGTGCCAGCAGACCAGGACGGGGGGCCACAGATACGCAGTATTTT
TRBV5-1,-,TRBJ1-4,few,CASSLGRSNEKLFF,TGCGCCAGCAGCTTGGGAAGGTCAAATGAAAAACTGTTTTTT
TRBV7-2,-,TRBJ1-3,many,CASSPVPSGGNTIYF,TGTGCCAGCAGCCCCGTGCCCTCCGGAGGAAACACCATATATTTT
TRBV7-3,-,TRBJ2-3,many,CASSLIAGSTDTQYF,TGTGCCAGCAGCTTAATCGCGGGGAGCACAGATACGCAGTATTTT
TRBV4-1,TRBD2,TRBJ2-7,few,CASSQGLAGGPYEQYF,TGCGCCAGCAGCCAAGGACTAGCGGGGGGGCCTTACGAGCAGTACTTC
TRBV10-3,TRBD2,TRBJ2-3,-,CAIRGLAGLTDTQYF,TGTGCCATCAGGGGACTAGCGGGGCTCACAGATACGCAGTATTTT
TRBV18,TRBD1,TRBJ2-7,-,CASSPSRTGNYEQYF,TGTGCCAGCTCACCGTCGAGGACAGGGAACTACGAGCAGTACTTC
TRBV12-3/TRBV12-4,TRBD1,TRBJ2-1,many,CASSKDRVEEQFF,TGTGCCAGCAGTAAGGACAGGGTTGAGGAGCAGTTCTTC
TRBV7-3,TRBD1,TRBJ2-7,many,CASSLRQGQEQYF,TGTGCCAGCAGCCTAAGACAGGGGCAGGAGCAGTACTTC
TRBV20-1,TRBD2,TRBJ2-4,-,CSASGLVLNLKNIQYF,TGCAGTGCCAGCGGACTAGTGCTAAACCTCAAAAACATTCAGTACTTC
TRBV4-3,-,TRBJ1-2,many,CASSQDTPGSYGYTF,TGCGCCAGCAGCCAAGATACACCCGGATCTTATGGCTACACCTTC
TRBV7-2,-,TRBJ2-7,many,CASTLQAQQSEQYF,TGTGCCAGCACCCTGCAAGCCCAGCAGTCCGAGCAGTACTTC
TRBV28,-,TRBJ1-5,many,CASSFRDGQPQHF,TGTGCCAGCAGTTTCAGGGATGGACAGCCCCAGCATTTT